What follows are 14 T cell receptor beta chains derived from one specimen sequenced in a study of T cells in localized non-small cell lung cancer. The protocol was immunoSEQ multiplex PCR, while the TCRdb copy is restricted to in-frame clones and leaves out a portion. The repertoire holds about 130,000 clones, with about 89% as singletons. The specimen comprised peripheral blood, sampled before any cancer treatment. The receptors were sampled from a female donor of 60 years or more with stage I lung adenocarcinoma.

The rearrangement uses TRBV27 and TRBJ2-7, with D hard to call. Deletions cut 5 bases from V and 2 bases from J, with 16 bases between. This CDR3 has 15 residues. Germline V lookup: CDR1 MNHEY, CDR2 SMNVEV (reference sequence). The CDR3 is CASSRVQSPTYEQYF. CDR3 nucleotide sequence: TGTGCCAGCAGTAGGGTACAGTCCCCAACCTACGAGCAGTACTTC.

The CDR3 DNA reads as TGCAGCGTTGAAGATCGGGGACTAGCGGGAGTCAACGAGCAGTACTTC. Amino acid sequence: CSVEDRGLAGVNEQYF. V and J are TRBV29-1 and TRBJ2-7, with TRBD2 matching over 14 bases. Trimming at V came to 0 bases and at J to 5 bases, leaving 6 bases not matched to a gene. The germline CDR1 and CDR2 sequences are SQVTM and ANQGSEA. This CDR3 is 16 amino acids long.

The chain carries TRBV6-1 and TRBJ1-4; D is ambiguous. CDR1 is MNHNS, CDR2 SASEGT, per germline. The CDR3 sequence is 11 residues long. V was trimmed by 7 bases and J by 5 bases, leaving 5 bases between them. As DNA, the CDR3 is TGTGCCAGCACCCGAAATGAAAAACTGTTTTTT. Translating gives CASTRNEKLFF.

This clone has a single count. DNA for the CDR3: TGTGCCAGCAGCAAAGCTGGGCAACCTAATGAAAAACTGTTTTTT. Amino acid sequence: CASSKAGQPNEKLFF. V is TRBV21-1 and J is TRBJ1-4; TRBD1, as called in the table, went unchecked against the DNA. TRBV21-1 counts as a pseudogene. CDR3 length: 15 residues.

CDR3 in amino acids: CASRYFGTRKKFF. The CDR3 DNA reads as TGTGCCAGCAGATATTTTGGGACACGGAAGAAGTTCTTC. The chain recombines TRBV11-2 with TRBJ2-1, with TRBD1 as a possible D gene (6 bases). Germline V gene sequence: CDR1 SGHAT, CDR2 FQNNGV. V gave up 6 bases and J gave up 14 bases, with 20 bases separating them. The CDR3 totals 13 residues.

The CDR3 loop is CASSPSLAGSTDTQYF. The DNA of the CDR3 is TGTGCCAGCAGTCCGTCGCTAGCGGGGAGCACAGATACGCAGTATTTT. The gene calls are TRBV6-4 and TRBJ2-3, with 9 bases aligning to TRBD2. After removal of 5 bases from V and 0 bases from J, the junction contained 6 bases not matched to a gene. There are 16 residues in the CDR3. Germline loops: CDR1 MRHNA, CDR2 SNTAGT.

This rearrangement joins TRBV11-2 to TRBJ2-1, with 13 nucleotides matching TRBD2. Germline lookup yields CDR1 SGHAT and CDR2 FQNNGV. The ends lost 5 bases at V and 6 bases at J; junction bases unmatched: 10. The CDR3 length is 17 residues. CDR3 coding DNA: TGTGCCAGCAGCAGGACCACTAGCGGGAGGGGGCTCAATGAGCAGTTCTTC. It specifies CASSRTTSGRGLNEQFF. The full variable domain, rest sourced from reference TRBV11-2 and TRBJ2-1, is EAGVAQSPRYKIIEKRQSVAFWCNPISGHATLYWYQQILGQGPKLLIQFQNNGVVDDSQLPKDRFSAERLKGVDSTLKIQPAKLEDSAVYLCASSRTTSGRGLNEQFFGPGTRLTVL.

This chain links TRBV6-5 with TRBJ2-7; the D call may be TRBD1 or TRBD2 (7 bases each). Germline values: CDR1 MNHEY, CDR2 SVGAGI. V was pared by 10 bases and J by 11 bases, with 21 bases between. This CDR3 has 12 amino acids. In DNA, the CDR3 is TGTGCCACCTCAGGGGGGGGAGGGGGAAAGTACTTC. It translates to CATSGGGGGKYF.

The chain carries TRBV2 and TRBJ2-3, with 9 bases aligning to TRBD1. The trim removed 5 bases at V and 5 bases at J, leaving 5 bases unmatched. This CDR3 spans 14 amino acids. CDR1 and CDR2 from the germline V gene are SNHLY and FYNNEI. The CDR3 DNA reads TGTGCCAGCAGTCGGGACAGGGTAGGAGATACGCAGTATTTT. Its translation: CASSRDRVGDTQYF. The whole variable domain, filled in from reference TRBV2 and TRBJ2-3, reads EPEVTQTPSHQVTQMGQEVILRCVPISNHLYFYWYRQILGQKVEFLVSFYNNEISEKSEIFDDQFSVERPDGSNFTLKIRSTKLEDSAMYFCASSRDRVGDTQYFGPGTRLTVL.

The rearrangement links TRBV10-3 to TRBJ2-2, with D possibly being TRBD1 (6 bases). The V end lost 5 bases, the J end lost 5 bases, and 15 bases lay between the germline ends. Germline loops: CDR1 ENHRY, CDR2 SYGVKD. CDR3 size: 15 residues. CDR3 bases: TGTGCCATCAGTAACACAGGGCTGGGTACCGGGGAGCTGTTTTTT. Translating gives CAISNTGLGTGELFF.

The rearrangement joins TRBV7-2 to TRBJ2-3; weak D call: TRBD2 (5 bases). Between the trimmed V and J ends, which lost 4 bases and 4 bases, there was a span of 12 bases. The germline CDR1 and CDR2 sequences are SGHTA and FQGNSA. The CDR3 is 14 residues long. CDR3 protein: CASSWRTPPDTQYF. CDR3 DNA: TGTGCCAGCAGCTGGAGGACTCCTCCAGATACGCAGTATTTT.

The V call is TRBV5-1, the J call TRBJ2-2; D unclear. Germline CDR1 SGHRS, CDR2 YFSETQ. The V end was cut by 5 bases, the J end by 6 bases, with 14 bases between. The CDR3 covers 14 residues. CDR3 DNA sequence: TGCGCCAGCAGTTTTGGGTCCGGGTCCGGGGAGCTGTTTTTT. It specifies CASSFGSGSGELFF.

This chain connects TRBV7-8 to TRBJ2-7; 7 bases fit TRBD1. The length of the CDR3 is 13 residues. The V gene's germline CDR1 is SGHVS and CDR2 FQNEAQ. V was clipped by 1 base and J by 7 bases; unmatched bases: 4. Here the CDR3 DNA reads TGTGCCAGCAGCTTAGGACAGGGTGGAGAGCAGTACTTC. Amino acid sequence: CASSLGQGGEQYF.

The V and J genes are TRBV18 and TRBJ2-7; D perhaps matches TRBD2 (5 bases). The CDR3 runs 15 residues. Germline V gene lookup returns CDR1 KGHSH and CDR2 LQKENI. Trimming stripped 0 bases from V and 3 bases from J, with 12 bases between. CDR3 loop: CASSPPNEGGYEQYF. CDR3 sequence (DNA): TGTGCCAGCTCACCACCGAACGAGGGTGGCTACGAGCAGTACTTC.